The present T cell receptor beta chain was sequenced within a study of shared clonotypes between healthy human individuals. Regarding the study as a whole: Larger estimated richness was generally seen in naive subsets than in memory subsets.

CD45RO-negative CD8 cells positively selected for CCR7 made up the naive population, which excluded terminally differentiated effector memory CD45RA+ cells. This clone was counted only a few times. Its matching antigen is unknown. Authors' processing steps: Junction-only immunoSEQ data arrived without quality scores, meaning filtering differed. The assay was immunoSEQ multiplex PCR, and TCRdb's table has in-frame clones only and misses some. D and trimming come from the DNA, and the V and J calls and clone size come from that table. This table has about 550,000 clones, less than 97% appearing once. The clonotype comes from a woman in her twenties or thirties in good health. Sequenced sample: naive CD8+ T cells sorted from blood.

The CDR3 sequence is CASSPRQNTEAFF. The CDR3 coding sequence is TGTGCCAGCAGCCCTCGACAGAACACTGAAGCTTTCTTT. This rearrangement joins TRBV7-8 to TRBJ1-1, with D unresolved. Germline V gene data show CDR1 as SGHVS and CDR2 as FQNEAQ. The CDR3 totals 13 residues. Deletions cut 5 bases from V and 1 base from J, with 8 bases between.